One sample yielded the 17 T cell receptor beta chains listed below, sequenced in a study of blood T cells in healthy people across ages. Primed by a sample-barcoded 5' primer and a J-beta primer mix, a second PCR proceeded for about 7 to 12 cycles. Each CDR3 protein gets one entry after TCRdb re-called the 5' RACE reads with MiXCR. The profile covers over 600,000 distinct CDR3 sequences, with around a fifth appearing a single time and roughly 3.6% taken by the ten largest. The source material was blood. All receptors derive from a man in his 70s in good health.

A few counts support this clonotype. The chain couples TRBV20-1 to TRBJ2-5, with TRBD2 matching over 7 bases. Germline values: CDR1 DFQATT, CDR2 SNEGSKA (reference sequence). V trimming: 4 bases; J trimming: 5 bases; junction bases outside the gene matches: 7. CDR3 length equals 13 residues. CDR3: CSAIWTRRETQYF. CDR3 bases: TGCAGTGCTATCTGGACTAGAAGGGAGACCCAGTACTTC.

This clonotype has more than one count but fewer than ten. The rearrangement links TRBV12-3 or TRBV12-4 to TRBJ1-4, with D perhaps matching TRBD1 (5 bases). The CDR3 spans 15 residues. V lost 5 bases and J lost 8, with 18 bases in between. The CDR3 region is CASSRDSLGDEKLFF. CDR3 in DNA: TGTGCCAGCAGTCGAGACAGTCTTGGGGACGAAAAACTGTTTTTT.

This clonotype was seen a handful of times. The chain couples TRBV9 to TRBJ2-1, with D uncertain. The CDR3 is made up of 12 amino acids. Trimming left V 4 bases short and J 10 bases short, with 12 bases between. From germline, CDR1 is SGDLS and CDR2 YYNGEE. DNA of the CDR3: TGTGCCAGCAGCCCCCAGTTTTCCGAGCAGTTCTTC. Translated, it gives CASSPQFSEQFF.

This clonotype turned up a few times. This chain joins TRBV4-1 and TRBJ2-3; TRBD1 agrees at 8 bases. V shed 5 bases and J 4 bases; nucleotides not matched to a gene: 8. This CDR3 has 15 residues. Looked up from germline, CDR1 is MGHRA and CDR2 is YSYEKL. The CDR3 sequence: CASSEGQGNSDTQYF. In DNA, the CDR3 is TGCGCCAGCAGCGAAGGACAGGGAAACTCAGATACGCAGTATTTT.

This clonotype has a handful of counts. V gene TRBV3-1 combines with J gene TRBJ1-3; no reliable D call. The germline gives CDR1 LGHDT, CDR2 YNNKEL (reference sequence). There are 15 residues in the CDR3. The V and J ends lost 0 bases and 0 bases respectively, with 6 bases between them. The CDR3 loop is CASSQDRDSGNTIYF. CDR3 DNA sequence: TGTGCCAGCAGCCAAGACAGAGACTCTGGAAACACCATATATTTT. The variable domain in full, with the rest retrieved from reference TRBV3-1 and TRBJ1-3, is DTAVSQTPKYLVTQMGNDKSIKCEQNLGHDTMYWYKQDSKKFLKIMFSYNNKELIINETVPNRFSPKSPDKAHLNLHINSLELGDSAVYFCASSQDRDSGNTIYFGEGSWLTVV.

The rearrangement joins TRBV28 to TRBJ2-7; a possible D gene is TRBD2 (5 bases). Looked up from germline, CDR1 is MDHEN and CDR2 is SYDVKM. This CDR3 comprises 13 residues. Between the trimmed V and J ends, which lost 3 bases and 3 bases, there was a span of 9 bases. In DNA form, the CDR3 reads TGTGCCAGCAGTTTCTGGGAGAACTACGAGCAGTACTTC. Protein sequence: CASSFWENYEQYF.

There are a few counts of this clonotype. This sequence joins TRBV9 and TRBJ1-4; 7 nucleotides match TRBD1. The V and J ends lost 4 bases and 0 bases, in that order; junction bases with no gene match: 6. This CDR3 spans 16 amino acids. Germline V gene sequence: CDR1 SGDLS, CDR2 YYNGEE. The CDR3 DNA sequence: TGTGCCAGCAGCCGGACAGGCACTCCAACTAATGAAAAACTGTTTTTT. Translation: CASSRTGTPTNEKLFF.

This chain links TRBV18 with TRBJ2-5, with D unresolved. V lost 0 bases to trimming and J lost 9 bases, with 11 bases between them. CDR1 and CDR2 from the germline V gene are KGHSH and LQKENI. This CDR3 has 13 residues. CDR3 bases: TGTGCCAGCTCACCACCAACCCTTGAGGCCCAGTACTTC. Translating it yields CASSPPTLEAQYF.

This chain connects TRBV11-2 to TRBJ2-6, with 8 nucleotides matching TRBD1. Germline-derived CDR1 and CDR2 are SGHAT and FQNNGV. This CDR3 is 17 amino acids long. Losses at the gene ends were 0 bases for V and 5 bases for J; bases not matched to a gene: 6. CDR3 sequence reads: CASSLETGTGWANVLTF. CDR3 in DNA: TGTGCCAGCAGCTTAGAGACCGGGACAGGTTGGGCCAACGTCCTGACTTTC.

This chain links TRBV7-3 with TRBJ2-3, with D unclear. V was clipped by 4 bases and J by 6 bases, with 11 bases between them. Per germline, CDR1 SGHTA and CDR2 FQGTGA. This CDR3 has 13 residues. The CDR3 nucleotides read TGTGCCAGCAGCTCATATCAGACGGATACGCAGTATTTT. Its protein is CASSSYQTDTQYF.

J is TRBJ2-3 and V is TRBV28, with 12 bases matching TRBD2. The V gene's germline CDR1 is MDHEN and CDR2 SYDVKM. The CDR3 is 16 amino acids. J gave up 5 bases and V 5 bases, and 8 bases lay outside the gene matches. CDR3 in DNA: TGTGCCAGCAGTGCTCCTAGCGGGAGGGCTGTAGATACGCAGTATTTT. This translates into CASSAPSGRAVDTQYF.

Regarding this clonotype: Being one base from a much bigger clone, this may be a read error. This rearrangement joins TRBV20-1 to TRBJ2-1; the D is unclear. V was pared by 1 base and J by 10 bases, with 20 bases between. The CDR3 runs 15 residues. The germline V gene encodes CDR1 DFQATT and CDR2 SNEGSKA (reference sequence). CDR3 coding DNA: TGCAGTGCTAGAGCCCCAGCGCGGAGCTCCTACGAGCAGTTCTTC. Its protein product is CSARAPARSSYEQFF.

In its sample, this clonotype was seen a few times. The chain joins TRBV20-1 to TRBJ2-2; 8 bases align to TRBD2. There are 15 residues in the CDR3. The V gene end was trimmed by 6 bases and the J gene end by 4 bases; junction bases not matched to a gene: 10. Germline V CDR1 and CDR2: DFQATT, SNEGSKA (reference sequence). The DNA of the CDR3 is TGCAGTGCCTCGGGCAGCGGGAGCCCCACCGGGGAGCTGTTTTTT. Translated, it gives CSASGSGSPTGELFF.

J is TRBJ2-7 and V is TRBV11-2; the match to TRBD2 covers 9 bases. V lost 0 bases to trimming and J lost 11 bases; unmatched junction nucleotides: 5. The CDR3 covers 13 residues. Germline CDR1 and CDR2: SGHAT and FQNNGV. For the CDR3, the DNA is TGTGCCAGCAGCTTAGACCGCGGGAGGGGTGAGTACTTC. Amino acids: CASSLDRGRGEYF.

The CDR3 DNA is TGCGCCAGCAGCCTCAGAGCTTTCCAAGAGACCCAGTACTTC. Translated: CASSLRAFQETQYF. This sequence joins TRBV5-1 and TRBJ2-5, with no clear D. The V end lost 4 bases, the J end lost 1 base, and 11 bases lay between the germline ends. Germline V lookup: CDR1 SGHRS, CDR2 YFSETQ. There are 14 residues in the CDR3.

This sequence joins TRBV5-1 and TRBJ2-7; 7 positions agree with TRBD1. The CDR3 length is 13 residues. The germline V gene encodes CDR1 SGHRS and CDR2 YFSETQ. The trim removed 2 bases at V and 7 bases at J, leaving 6 bases unmatched. The CDR3 DNA is TGCGCCAGCAGCTTCGACAGGGCGCGAGAGCAGTACTTC. Residues: CASSFDRAREQYF.

This clonotype was detected a few times. The chain carries TRBV25-1 and TRBJ2-7; D is possibly TRBD2 (5 bases). Per the germline V gene, CDR1 is MGHDK and CDR2 is SYGVNS. The CDR3 covers 12 residues. Trimming removed 6 bases from V and 7 bases from J, with 13 bases in between. DNA of the CDR3: TGTGCCAGCAGACTGGTTCGCGGGGAGCAGTACTTC. It encodes CASRLVRGEQYF.